Described below is a single T cell receptor (beta chain) sequence and its context. The data are from a study of blood T cell repertoires in COVID-19. Across the whole study: The United States, Italy and Spain provided the acute and convalescent COVID-19 samples. Nucleic acid was either cDNA or gDNA, and it came from T cells, B-cell-depleted T cells, or PBMCs.

Per the original methods: Estimation of nucleated cell counts was performed using reference gene primer amplification. Profiling relied on immunoSEQ multiplex PCR, and the TCRdb table lists in-frame clones only, not all of them. D and trimming come from the DNA, and the V and J calls and clone size come from that table. In the table there are about 90,000 clones, 80% of which are singletons. The sequencing sample was made of peripheral blood. The sequence was collected from a woman aged 70-85 years with acute or convalescent COVID-19.

The CDR3 protein is CASSPTGGTETQYF. The CDR3 region has the DNA TGCGCCAGCAGCCCGACAGGGGGAACGGAGACCCAGTACTTC. The chain employs TRBV5-1 and TRBJ2-5, with 9 bases matching TRBD1. This CDR3 region has 14 residues. The ends lost 4 bases at V and 5 bases at J; junction bases unmatched: 6. The germline CDR1 and CDR2 sequences are SGHRS and YFSETQ.